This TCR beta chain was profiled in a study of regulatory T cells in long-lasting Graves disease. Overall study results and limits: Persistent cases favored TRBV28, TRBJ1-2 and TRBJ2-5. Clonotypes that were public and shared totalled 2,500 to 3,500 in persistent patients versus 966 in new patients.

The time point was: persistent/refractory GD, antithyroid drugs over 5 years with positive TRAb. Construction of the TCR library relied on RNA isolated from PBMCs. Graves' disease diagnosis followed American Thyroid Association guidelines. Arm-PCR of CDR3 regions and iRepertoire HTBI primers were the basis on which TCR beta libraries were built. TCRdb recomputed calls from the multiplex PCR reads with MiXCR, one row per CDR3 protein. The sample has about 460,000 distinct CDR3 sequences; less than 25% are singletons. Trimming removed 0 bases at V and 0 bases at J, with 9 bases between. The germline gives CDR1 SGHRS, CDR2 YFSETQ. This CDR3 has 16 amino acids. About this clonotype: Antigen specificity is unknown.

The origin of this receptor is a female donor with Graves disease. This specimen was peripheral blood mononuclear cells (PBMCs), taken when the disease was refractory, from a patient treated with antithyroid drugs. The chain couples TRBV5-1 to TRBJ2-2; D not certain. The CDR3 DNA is TGCGCCAGCAGCTTGGGTAGGGTTGCGAACACCGGGGAGCTGTTTTTT. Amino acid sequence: CASSLGRVANTGELFF.